This TCR beta chain is from a study of T cell responses to AZD1222 COVID-19 vaccine. Study-wide findings and caveats: Clonal diversity was possibly underestimated, and white British individuals and females predominated among donors.

This table comes from immunoSEQ multiplex PCR, and its TCRdb copy is limited to in-frame clones, with some not included. The sample yields 85,000 to 95,000 clones, around 91% seen once. With respect to this clone: Its antigen is still unknown.

The TCR was taken from an adult who received the AZD1222 COVID-19 vaccine. Source: peripheral blood, taken 28 days after the second AZD1222 dose.

The CDR3 nucleotides read TGTGCCAGCTCAGATCGCAGGGACGGCTACACCTTC. Its translation: CASSDRRDGYTF. The rearrangement joins TRBV18 to TRBJ1-2; D might be TRBD1 (5 bases). CDR3 length: 12 residues. Trimming stripped 5 bases from V and 8 bases from J, with 12 bases between. The germline CDR1 and CDR2 sequences are KGHSH and LQKENI. The whole variable domain, remainder taken from reference TRBV18 and TRBJ1-2, is NAGVMQNPRHLVRRRGQEARLRCSPMKGHSHVYWYRQLPEEGLKFMVYLQKENIIDESGMPKERFSAEFPKEGPSILRIQQVVRGDSAAYFCASSDRRDGYTFGSGTRLTVV.